This T cell receptor (beta chain) was sequenced for a study of a mutant IDH1 vaccine in newly diagnosed glioma. Study details: Onset of vaccination occurred 4-6 weeks following radiotherapy alone, or with temozolomide cycles.

The time point denotes: week 47, end of study. The content of each vaccine dose was 300 ug of mutant IDH1 20-mer peptide, and topical imiquimod accompanied it. Patients underwent eight vaccinations, which took place in weeks 1, 3, 5, 7, 11, 15, 19 and 23. On this clone: Its antigen is unknown.

The method was immunoSEQ multiplex PCR; TCRdb's version includes in-frame clones alone and lacks a portion of them. The sample lists 30,000 or so clones, 80% to 85% occurring once. The ends lost 4 bases at V and 9 bases at J; junction bases unmatched: 9. The germline V gene has CDR1 SGHDT and CDR2 YYEEEE. This CDR3 spans 13 amino acids. This TCR derives from a man aged 30 to 45 with glioma. The J gene is TRBJ1-2, the V gene TRBV5-6; 7 bases map to TRBD1. This sample comprised PBMCs, obtained from a glioma patient whose treatment included an IDH1 peptide vaccine. The CDR3 region has the DNA TGTGCCAGCAGCCTGGACAGGCCATACAGCTACACCTTC. Residues: CASSLDRPYSYTF.